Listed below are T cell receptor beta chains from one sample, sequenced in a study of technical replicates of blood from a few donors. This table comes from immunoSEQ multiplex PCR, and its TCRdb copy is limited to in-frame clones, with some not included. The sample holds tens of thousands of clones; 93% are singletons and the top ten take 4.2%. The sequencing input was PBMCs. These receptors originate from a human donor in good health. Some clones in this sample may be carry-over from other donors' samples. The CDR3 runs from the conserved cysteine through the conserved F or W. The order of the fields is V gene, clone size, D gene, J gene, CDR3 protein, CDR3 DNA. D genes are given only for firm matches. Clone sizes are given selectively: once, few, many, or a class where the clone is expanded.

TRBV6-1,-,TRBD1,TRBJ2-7,CAIRRQGIDEQYF,TGTGCCATCCGGAGACAGGGGATTGACGAGCAGTACTTC
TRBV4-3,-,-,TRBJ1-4,CASSKTATITNEKLFF,TGCGCCAGCAGCAAAACAGCAACGATAACTAATGAAAAACTGTTTTTT
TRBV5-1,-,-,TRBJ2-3,CASSLAPTDTQYF,TGCGCCAGCAGCTTGGCTCCCACAGATACGCAGTATTTT
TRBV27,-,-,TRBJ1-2,CASSSPNREGYTF,TGTGCCAGCAGTTCCCCCAACAGGGAAGGCTACACCTTC
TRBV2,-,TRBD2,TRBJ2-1,CASSEAGSGIVNEQFF,TGTGCCAGCAGTGAAGCGGGTAGCGGGATTGTCAATGAGCAGTTCTTC
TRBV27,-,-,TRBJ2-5,CASSPRRGGETQYF,TGTGCCAGCAGCCCCAGGCGGGGTGGCGAGACCCAGTACTTC
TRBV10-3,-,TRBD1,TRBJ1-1,CAMRAGTGGSTEAFF,TGTGCCATGAGAGCCGGGACAGGGGGGAGCACTGAAGCTTTCTTT
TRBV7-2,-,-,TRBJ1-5,CASSLRTDYNQPQHF,TGTGCCAGCAGCTTGAGGACGGACTACAATCAGCCCCAGCATTTT
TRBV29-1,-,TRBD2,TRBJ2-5,CSVETGGETQYF,TGCAGCGTTGAGACGGGAGGAGAGACCCAGTACTTC
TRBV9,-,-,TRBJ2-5,CASSVSSNPQETQYF,TGTGCCAGCAGCGTATCCTCTAATCCCCAAGAGACCCAGTACTTC
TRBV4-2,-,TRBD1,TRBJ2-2,CASSRGTGALTGELFF,TGTGCCAGCAGCCGCGGGACAGGCGCTTTAACCGGGGAGCTGTTTTTT
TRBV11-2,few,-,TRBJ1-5,CASSLRGFRNQPQHF,TGTGCCAGCAGCTTAAGGGGGTTCAGGAATCAGCCCCAGCATTTT
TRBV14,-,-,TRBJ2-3,CASSSGVATQYF,TGTGCCAGCAGTTCCGGGGTGGCTACGCAGTATTTT
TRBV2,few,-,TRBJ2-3,CASSAPFLDTQYF,TGTGCCAGCAGTGCCCCTTTCTTAGATACGCAGTATTTT
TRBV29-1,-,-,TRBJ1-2,CSVEYSFGYTF,TGCAGCGTTGAATACTCCTTTGGCTACACCTTC
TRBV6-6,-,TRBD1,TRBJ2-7,CASRRFRDRVYEQYF,TGTGCCAGCAGGCGGTTTCGGGACAGGGTCTACGAGCAGTACTTC
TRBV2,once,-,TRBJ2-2,CASSEARGTGELFF,TGTGCCAGCAGTGAAGCTCGGGGAACCGGGGAGCTGTTTTTT
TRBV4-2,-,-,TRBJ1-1,CASSQGFGAGETEAFF,TGTGCCAGCAGCCAAGGGTTCGGGGCAGGGGAGACTGAAGCTTTCTTT
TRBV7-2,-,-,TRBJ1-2,CASSPGITGGYGYTF,TGTGCCAGCAGCCCGGGTATTACGGGGGGCTATGGCTACACCTTC
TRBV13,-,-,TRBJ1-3,CASSYTDVSGNTIYF,TGTGCCAGCAGCTATACAGACGTCTCTGGAAACACCATATATTTT
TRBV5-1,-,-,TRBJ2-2,CASTDREVWWTGELFF,TGCGCCAGCACTGACAGGGAGGTGTGGTGGACCGGGGAGCTGTTTTTT
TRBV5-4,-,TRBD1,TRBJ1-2,CASSLGAGTGGILDGYTF,TGTGCCAGCAGCTTGGGCGCCGGGACAGGGGGCATCCTAGATGGCTACACCTTC
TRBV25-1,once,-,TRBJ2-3,CASSDPGMVTDTQYF,TGTGCCAGCAGTGATCCGGGTATGGTCACAGATACGCAGTATTTT
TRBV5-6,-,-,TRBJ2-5,CASSGAASSETQYF,TGTGCCAGCAGCGGAGCGGCGAGTTCGGAGACCCAGTACTTC
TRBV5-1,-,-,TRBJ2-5,CASSFLETQYF,TGCGCCAGCAGCTTCTTAGAGACCCAGTACTTC
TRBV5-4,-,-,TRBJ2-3,CASSPGIVVKKDSVQYF,TGTGCCAGCAGCCCGGGAATAGTGGTGAAGAAGGATAGTGTGCAGTATTTT
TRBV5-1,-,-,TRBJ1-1,CASSLIANIQGPRNTEAFF,TGCGCCAGCAGCTTGATCGCTAATATACAGGGACCGAGGAACACTGAAGCTTTCTTT
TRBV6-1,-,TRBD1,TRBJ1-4,CATYPTGKNEKLFF,TGTGCCACCTACCCGACAGGGAAAAATGAAAAACTGTTTTTT
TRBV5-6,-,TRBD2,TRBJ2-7,CASSLQRGYSYEQYF,TGTGCCAGCAGCTTGCAGCGGGGCTACTCCTACGAGCAGTACTTC
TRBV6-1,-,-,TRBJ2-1,CASSHTGLSYNEQFF,TGTGCCAGCAGTCACACAGGCCTCTCCTACAATGAGCAGTTCTTC
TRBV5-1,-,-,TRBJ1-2,CASSFDSRGYTF,TGCGCCAGCAGCTTTGACTCCCGTGGCTACACCTTC
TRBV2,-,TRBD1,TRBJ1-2,CASRQGSGYTF,TGTGCCAGCAGACAGGGGAGCGGCTACACCTTC
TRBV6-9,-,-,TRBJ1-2,CASSYSTPRVNYGYTF,TGTGCCAGCAGTTATTCGACCCCGAGGGTTAACTATGGCTACACCTTC
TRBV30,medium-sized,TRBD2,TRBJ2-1,CAWSWGGNEQFF,TGTGCCTGGAGCTGGGGAGGGAATGAGCAGTTCTTC
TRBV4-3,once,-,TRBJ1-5,CASSQAIVGGYQPQHF,TGCGCCAGCAGCCAAGCGATAGTCGGGGGTTATCAGCCCCAGCATTTT
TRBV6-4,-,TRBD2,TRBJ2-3,CASSDSAGGLPDTQYF,TGTGCCAGCAGTGACTCGGCGGGGGGGCTCCCAGATACGCAGTATTTT
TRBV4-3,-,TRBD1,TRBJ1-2,CASSQDRGPYGYTF,TGCGCCAGCAGCCAAGACAGGGGGCCCTATGGCTACACCTTC
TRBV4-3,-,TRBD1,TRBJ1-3,CASSSFTGGLGNTIYF,TGCGCCAGCAGCAGCTTCACAGGGGGTCTAGGAAACACCATATATTTT
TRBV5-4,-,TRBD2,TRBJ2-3,CASSLDSGSGTDTQYF,TGTGCCAGCAGCTTGGATAGCGGGAGTGGCACAGATACGCAGTATTTT
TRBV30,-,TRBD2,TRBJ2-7,CARGAGGTEQYF,TGTGCACGAGGGGCGGGAGGGACCGAGCAGTACTTC
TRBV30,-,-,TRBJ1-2,CAVRVWGYTF,TGTGCCGTCAGGGTATGGGGCTACACCTTC
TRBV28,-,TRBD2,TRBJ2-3,CASSTSFSGALMVASTDTQYF,TGTGCCAGCAGTACCTCTTTTAGCGGGGCCCTAATGGTAGCTAGCACAGATACGCAGTATTTT
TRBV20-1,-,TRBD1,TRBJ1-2,CSAPRTGGYTF,TGCAGTGCCCCACGGACAGGTGGCTACACCTTC
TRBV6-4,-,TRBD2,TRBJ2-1,CATRLREGINEQFF,TGTGCCACCCGTTTACGGGAGGGCATCAATGAGCAGTTCTTC
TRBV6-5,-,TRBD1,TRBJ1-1,CASSYSWGQTNTEAFF,TGTGCCAGCAGTTACTCGTGGGGACAGACGAACACTGAAGCTTTCTTT
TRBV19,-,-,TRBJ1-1,CASSINRVRITEAFF,TGTGCCAGTAGTATAAACAGGGTAAGGATTACTGAAGCTTTCTTT
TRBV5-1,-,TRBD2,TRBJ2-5,CASSSGLAETQYF,TGCGCCAGCAGCTCGGGACTAGCGGAGACCCAGTACTTC
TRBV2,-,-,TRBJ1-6,CASSGRGGNSPLHF,TGTGCCAGCAGTGGCAGGGGTGGAAATTCACCCCTCCACTTT
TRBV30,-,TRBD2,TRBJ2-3,CAWERENTDTQYF,TGTGCCTGGGAGCGGGAGAATACAGATACGCAGTATTTT
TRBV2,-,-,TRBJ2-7,CASRESYEQYF,TGTGCCAGCAGGGAGTCCTACGAGCAGTACTTC
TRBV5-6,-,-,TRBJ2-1,CASSSGGGLGQSYNEQFF,TGTGCCAGCAGCTCGGGTGGAGGGCTTGGGCAAAGTTACAATGAGCAGTTCTTC
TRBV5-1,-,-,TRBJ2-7,CASGLTGSLGEQYF,TGCGCCAGCGGCCTTACAGGGTCTCTGGGGGAGCAGTACTTC
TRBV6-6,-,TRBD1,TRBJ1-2,CASSAGQGSNYGYTF,TGTGCCAGCAGCGCGGGACAGGGGTCAAACTATGGCTACACCTTC
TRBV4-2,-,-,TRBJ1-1,CASSQDISQTEAFF,TGTGCCAGCAGCCAAGATATATCTCAGACTGAAGCTTTCTTT
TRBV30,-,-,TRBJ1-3,CAWRSNTRFSGNTIYF,TGTGCCTGGAGGTCGAACACAAGATTCTCTGGAAACACCATATATTTT
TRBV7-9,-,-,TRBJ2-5,CASSLPDSLQETQYF,TGTGCCAGCAGCTTGCCGGATAGCCTTCAAGAGACCCAGTACTTC
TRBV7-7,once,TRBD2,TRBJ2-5,CASSFSGGAVETQYF,TGTGCCAGCAGCTTTAGCGGGGGGGCCGTGGAGACCCAGTACTTC
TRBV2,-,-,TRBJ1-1,CASSIQTLNTEAFF,TGTGCCAGCAGTATACAGACCCTGAACACTGAAGCTTTCTTT
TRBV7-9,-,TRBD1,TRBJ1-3,CASSQGQGRNTIYF,TGTGCCAGCAGCCAAGGACAGGGTCGGAACACCATATATTTT
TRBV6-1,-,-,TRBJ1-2,CASSHRNYGYTF,TGTGCCAGCAGTCACAGAAACTATGGCTACACCTTC